Below are 28 T cell receptor beta chains sequenced from a single sample in a study of blood T cell repertoires in COVID-19. The assay was immunoSEQ multiplex PCR, and TCRdb's table has in-frame clones only and misses some. The table has more than 85,000 clones, around 83% seen once. What was sequenced was peripheral blood. The origin of the receptors is a woman aged 80 or older with active or convalescent COVID-19.

The V gene is TRBV3-1 (or the pseudogene TRBV3-2), the J gene TRBJ2-7; 8 nucleotides match TRBD2. The V and J ends lost 4 bases and 6 bases, in that order; junction bases with no gene match: 14. Germline V gene sequence: CDR1 LGHDT, CDR2 YNNKEL (reference sequence). The CDR3 is made up of 16 amino acids. The CDR3 DNA is TGTGCCAGCAGCCGCAATGCGGGGGGCGTCGCTGGCGAGCAGTACTTC. Protein sequence: CASSRNAGGVAGEQYF.

The V gene is TRBV2, the J gene TRBJ2-3; TRBD2 matches 12 bases. Germline V gives CDR1 SNHLY, CDR2 FYNNEI. J gave up 4 bases and V 2 bases, and 7 bases lay outside the gene matches. This CDR3 has 17 amino acids. The CDR3 DNA is TGTGCCAGCAGTGAATTGACTAGCGGGAGAGGGGCAGATACGCAGTATTTT. It is translated as CASSELTSGRGADTQYF.

The chain is built from TRBV6-5 and TRBJ2-5; TRBD1 might be the D (6 bases). V was trimmed by 6 bases and J by 5 bases, leaving 13 bases between them. The V gene's germline CDR1 is MNHEY and CDR2 SVGAGI. CDR3 length: 13 residues. The CDR3 is CASRSTGSETQYF. CDR3 nucleotide sequence: TGTGCCAGCAGGTCGACAGGTTCCGAGACCCAGTACTTC.

V gene TRBV21-1 combines with J gene TRBJ2-7; TRBD1 reflects the table's D call only, with no check against the DNA. TRBV21-1 is designated a pseudogene. The CDR3 extends over 15 amino acids. For the CDR3, the DNA is TGTGCCAGCAGCTTCAACAGGGGCCAGTCCTACGAGCAGTACTTC. Protein: CASSFNRGQSYEQYF.

To note about this clone: The identical CDR3 is also encoded by other nucleotide sequences in the sample. The chain couples TRBV18 to TRBJ2-5; D gene unclear. The CDR3 is made up of 11 amino acids. Germline CDR1 reads KGHSH; CDR2 reads LQKENI. V lost 3 bases, J lost 5 bases, and 4 bases lay in between. The CDR3 bases are TGTGCCAGCTCACCCGAGGAGACCCAGTACTTC. As protein: CASSPEETQYF.

This rearrangement joins TRBV18 to TRBJ2-7; D is uncertain. Germline V CDR1 and CDR2: KGHSH, LQKENI. The CDR3 extends over 12 amino acids. V was clipped by 2 bases and J by 3 bases, with 5 bases between them. The CDR3 bases are TGTGCCAGCTCACCATCCCTCTACGAGCAGTACTTC. Translation: CASSPSLYEQYF.

V and J are TRBV18 and TRBJ1-1; possible D gene TRBD1, 6 bases. CDR1 KGHSH and CDR2 LQKENI come from the germline V gene. V was trimmed by 6 bases and J by 0 bases, leaving 17 bases between them. The length of the CDR3 is 16 residues. The CDR3 DNA reads TGTGCCAGCTCTCCCGGGGCAGGGGCATTGAACACTGAAGCTTTCTTT. The encoded protein is CASSPGAGALNTEAFF.

In its sample, this clone was seen a few times. This chain's CDR3 is CASRDTRRQASGGELFF. The DNA for the CDR3 is TGTGCCAGCAGAGATACCCGAAGACAGGCCTCCGGCGGGGAGCTGTTTTTT. The J gene is TRBJ2-2, the V gene TRBV3-1 (or the pseudogene TRBV3-2); maybe TRBD1 (6 bases). CDR3 length: 17 amino acids. Between the trimmed V and J ends, which lost 6 bases and 7 bases, there was a span of 24 bases. The V gene's germline CDR1 is LGHDT and CDR2 YNNKEL (reference sequence).

CDR3 protein: CASSAGRGTNEKLFF. As DNA, the CDR3 is TGCGCCAGCAGCGCAGGGCGCGGAACTAATGAAAAACTGTTTTTT. The V and J genes are TRBV5-1 and TRBJ1-4; weak D call: TRBD1 (5 bases). Looked up from germline, CDR1 is SGHRS and CDR2 is YFSETQ. The CDR3 has 15 residues. The V and J ends lost 4 bases and 1 base respectively, with 11 bases between them.

V gene TRBV18 combines with J gene TRBJ1-4; a possible D gene is TRBD1 (5 bases). CDR1 is KGHSH, CDR2 LQKENI, per germline. CDR3 size: 16 residues. Trimming took 2 bases from V and 8 from J, leaving 18 bases between them. This CDR3 reads CASSPTDTGVGEKLFF. In DNA, the CDR3 is TGTGCCAGCTCACCAACCGATACGGGGGTTGGCGAAAAACTGTTTTTT.

The table lists this clone with a few counts. The chain has TRBV5-4 and TRBJ2-3, with D possibly TRBD2 on 6 matching bases. The V end lost 2 bases, the J end lost 2 bases, and 12 bases lay between the germline ends. The CDR3 runs 15 residues. Germline-derived CDR1 and CDR2 are SGHNT and YYREEE (reference sequence). The CDR3 here is CASSFSGSNTDTQYF. The CDR3 DNA is TGTGCCAGCAGCTTTAGCGGCTCGAACACAGATACGCAGTATTTT.

The V gene is TRBV10-3, the J gene TRBJ1-2; possible D gene TRBD1, 6 bases. Deletions cut 0 bases from V and 4 bases from J, with 12 bases between. CDR1 is ENHRY and CDR2 is SYGVKD in the germline V gene. CDR3 length: 15 amino acids. The CDR3 DNA reads as TGTGCCATCAGTGAGTCGGGCGCCAGGGGCTATGGCTACACCTTC. Amino acid sequence: CAISESGARGYGYTF.

The genes are TRBV19 and TRBJ2-4; D is unclear. In germline, CDR1 is LNHDA, CDR2 SQIVND (reference sequence). Trimming pared 6 bases from V and 6 bases from J, leaving 12 bases between. This CDR3 has 13 residues. The CDR3, as DNA: TGTGCCAGTAGGCCCCGAGCAGGAAACATTCAGTACTTC. This codes for CASRPRAGNIQYF.

The chain carries TRBV5-6 and TRBJ2-1; no clear D gene. Looked up from germline, CDR1 is SGHDT and CDR2 is YYEEEE. V was cut by 0 bases and J by 6 bases, with 7 bases left in between. This CDR3 comprises 13 residues. CDR3 nucleotide sequence: TGTGCCAGCAGCTTGGTTAGCAGCAATGAGCAGTTCTTC. It encodes CASSLVSSNEQFF.

The DNA of the CDR3 is TGCAGTGCTTCGGGGGGGGGCGAGCAGTACTTC. This codes for CSASGGGEQYF. This sequence joins TRBV20-1 and TRBJ2-7, with 8 bases aligning to TRBD2. Germline CDR1 is DFQATT and CDR2 is SNEGSKA (reference sequence). After removal of 5 bases from V and 6 bases from J, the junction contained 3 bases not matched to a gene. This CDR3 spans 11 amino acids.

The CDR3 region has the DNA TGTGCCACATCGACTAGCGGGAGGGACCCCTACAATGAGCAGTTCTTC. Its translation: CATSTSGRDPYNEQFF. V and J are TRBV28 and TRBJ2-1; 14 positions agree with TRBD2. This CDR3 is built from 16 residues. The V gene's germline CDR1 is MDHEN and CDR2 SYDVKM. V dropped 10 bases and J dropped 2; count of bases not matched to a gene: 7.

The chain couples TRBV5-5 to TRBJ2-5, with TRBD2 identical over 10 bases. CDR3 size: 16 residues. The J segment lost 4 bases and the V segment lost 3 bases, leaving 9 bases of the junction unmatched. The germline CDR1 and CDR2 sequences are SGHKS and YYEKEE (reference sequence). The DNA for the CDR3 is TGTGCCAGCAGCTCTGCTAGCGGGAGTATAGCAGAGACCCAGTACTTC. The encoded protein is CASSSASGSIAETQYF.

The chain combines TRBV30 with TRBJ2-5, with 7 bases fitting TRBD1. J gave up 4 bases and V 5 bases, and 4 bases lay outside the gene matches. Germline lookup yields CDR1 GTSNPN and CDR2 SVGIG (reference sequence). This CDR3 region has 12 residues. CDR3 nucleotide sequence: TGTGCCTGGGCTGGGACAGTAGAGACCCAGTACTTC. It specifies CAWAGTVETQYF.

CDR3: CASSYSGGAAVYEQYF. The CDR3 DNA follows: TGTGCCAGCAGTTACAGCGGGGGAGCGGCGGTCTACGAGCAGTACTTC. The chain combines TRBV6-5 with TRBJ2-7; 8 bases fit TRBD2. From germline, CDR1 is MNHEY and CDR2 SVGAGI. Germline trimming cut 2 bases from V and 3 bases from J; bases unmatched to any gene: 9. The CDR3 sequence is 16 residues long.

The chain couples TRBV30 to TRBJ1-3, with a tentative D call TRBD1 (6 bases). The CDR3 runs 15 residues. V was cut by 2 bases and J by 2 bases, with 13 bases left in between. Germline CDR1 reads GTSNPN; CDR2 reads SVGIG (reference sequence). Here the CDR3 DNA reads TGTGCCTGGAGTATGGGGGGGCTCCCTGGAAACACCATATATTTT. Encoded protein: CAWSMGGLPGNTIYF. The complete variable domain, with remaining parts taken from reference TRBV30 and TRBJ1-3, reads SQTIHQWPATLVQPVGSPLSLECTVEGTSNPNLYWYRQAAGRGLQLLFYSVGIGQISSEVPQNLSASRPQDRQFILSSKKLLLSDSGFYLCAWSMGGLPGNTIYFGEGSWLTVV.

The J gene is TRBJ2-7, the V gene TRBV19, with 11 bases that match TRBD2. Germline loops: CDR1 LNHDA, CDR2 SQIVND (reference sequence). The CDR3 extends over 14 amino acids. Germline trimming cut 3 bases from V and 4 bases from J; bases unmatched to any gene: 2. The CDR3 loop is CASSITSGSYEQYF. The CDR3 coding sequence is TGTGCCAGTAGTATTACTAGCGGGAGTTACGAGCAGTACTTC.

The V gene is TRBV11-3, the J gene TRBJ2-1, with a possible D match to TRBD2 (5 bases). The germline CDR1 and CDR2 sequences are SGHNT and YENEEA. The V end was cut by 5 bases, the J end by 6 bases, with 17 bases between. This CDR3 contains 15 residues. The CDR3 loop reads CASSQTPGVSNEQFF. The CDR3 DNA reads TGTGCCAGCAGCCAGACTCCCGGGGTGAGCAATGAGCAGTTCTTC.

This clone was counted between two and nine times. V gene TRBV20-1 combines with J gene TRBJ1-1; D is undetermined. The germline V gene encodes CDR1 DFQATT and CDR2 SNEGSKA (reference sequence). This CDR3 is 11 amino acids long. Trimming took off 0 bases at V and 7 bases at J, with 6 bases between the two ends. The CDR3 region has the DNA TGCAGTGCTAGAGATTTCGGTGAAGCTTTCTTT. Protein product: CSARDFGEAFF.

V gene TRBV27 combines with J gene TRBJ2-7, with no clear D. The CDR3 has 11 residues. V dropped 4 bases and J dropped 2 bases, with 3 bases sitting between them. CDR1 is MNHEY, CDR2 SMNVEV, per germline (reference sequence). DNA of the CDR3: TGTGCCAGCAGTTCCACCTACGAGCAGTACTTC. It is translated as CASSSTYEQYF.

V and J are TRBV19 and TRBJ2-3; possibly TRBD2 for D (6 bases). This CDR3 comprises 18 residues. V lost 3 bases and J 0 bases, leaving 19 bases between the germline ends. Germline loops: CDR1 LNHDA, CDR2 SQIVND (reference sequence). CDR3 loop: CASSIEVSGTPSTDTQYF. The CDR3 DNA follows: TGTGCCAGTAGTATCGAGGTTAGCGGTACGCCTAGCACAGATACGCAGTATTTT.

The chain carries TRBV9 and TRBJ2-1, with 11 bases aligning to TRBD2. Germline-derived CDR1 and CDR2 are SGDLS and YYNGEE. Trimming at V came to 0 bases and at J to 8 bases, leaving 7 bases not matched to a gene. The CDR3 has 16 residues. The CDR3 nucleotides are TGTGCCAGCAGCGTAGTAGCACTAGCGGGAGCCCATGAGCAGTTCTTC. Its protein product is CASSVVALAGAHEQFF.

The chain employs TRBV10-3 and TRBJ2-3; maybe TRBD2 (6 bases). Germline V lookup: CDR1 ENHRY, CDR2 SYGVKD. The CDR3 sequence is 15 residues long. The V and J ends lost 8 bases and 2 bases respectively, with 17 bases between them. The DNA for the CDR3 is TGTGCCATCGGGGAGGCGAAAGCGGTCACAGATACGCAGTATTTT. Translation: CAIGEAKAVTDTQYF.

The chain is built from TRBV5-1 and TRBJ2-3; the D is unclear. The V gene's germline CDR1 is SGHRS and CDR2 YFSETQ. V lost 0 bases and J 3 bases, leaving 8 bases between the germline ends. The CDR3 is 14 amino acids. The CDR3 coding sequence is TGCGCCAGCAGCTTGGCCCTAGAAACAGATACGCAGTATTTT. Translating gives CASSLALETDTQYF.